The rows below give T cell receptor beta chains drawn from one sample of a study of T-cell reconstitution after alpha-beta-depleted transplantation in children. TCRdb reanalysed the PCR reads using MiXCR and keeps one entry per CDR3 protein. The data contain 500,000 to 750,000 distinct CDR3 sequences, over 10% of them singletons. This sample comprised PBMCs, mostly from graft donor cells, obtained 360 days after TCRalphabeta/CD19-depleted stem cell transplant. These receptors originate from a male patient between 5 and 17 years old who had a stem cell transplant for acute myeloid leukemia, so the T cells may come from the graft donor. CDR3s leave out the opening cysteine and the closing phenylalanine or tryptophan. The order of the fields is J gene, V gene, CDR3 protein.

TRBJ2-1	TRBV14	ASSPRLPLLSNEQF
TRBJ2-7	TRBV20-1	SALGQGSGEQY
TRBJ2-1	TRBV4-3	ASSQDGLAGDAF
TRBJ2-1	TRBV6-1	ASSETVLAGWEQF
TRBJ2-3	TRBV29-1	SVRQGVTDTQY
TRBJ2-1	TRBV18	ASSPRVSGSNGEQF
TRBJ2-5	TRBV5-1	ASSEIMGLQETQY
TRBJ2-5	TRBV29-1	SVEWDRGSQTQY
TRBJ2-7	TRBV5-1	ASSVSGTGGGEQY
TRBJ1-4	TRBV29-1	SARSREDEKLF
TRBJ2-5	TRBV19	ASKSRGETQY
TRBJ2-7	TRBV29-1	SATKRERRYEQY
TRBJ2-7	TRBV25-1	ASRPTPPSSYEQY
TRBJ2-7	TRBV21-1	ASSPKGGALTYEQY
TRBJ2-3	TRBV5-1	ASSRAGDTDTQY
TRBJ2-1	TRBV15	ATSRPRGTSGGNEQF
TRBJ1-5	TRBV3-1	ASSQEAPSPQPQH
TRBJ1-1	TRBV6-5	ASSYSIPSLSEAF
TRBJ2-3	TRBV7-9	ASSFFASGGTDTQY
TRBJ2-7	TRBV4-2	ASSQDSPLRGGRYSYEQY
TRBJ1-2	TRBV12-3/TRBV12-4	ASSLDKGYT
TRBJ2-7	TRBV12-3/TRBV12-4	ASSTTYEQY
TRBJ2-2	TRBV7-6	ASSLLRGNTGELF
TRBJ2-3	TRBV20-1	SVKRPSGTDTQY
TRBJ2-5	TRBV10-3	AISEWHLTRDIQETQY
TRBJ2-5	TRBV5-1	ASSLRDFELADQETQY
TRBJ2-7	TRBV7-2	ASSLDRVLPYEQY
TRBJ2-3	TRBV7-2	ASSFPMLAVLDTQY
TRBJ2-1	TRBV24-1	ATSDHSGSSYNEQF
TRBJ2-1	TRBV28	ASSPTSGRAAYNEQF
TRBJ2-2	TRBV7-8	ASIQITWSPGELF
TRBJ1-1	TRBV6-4	ASRKDMGTTEAF
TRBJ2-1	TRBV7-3	ASSSKLAGANEQF
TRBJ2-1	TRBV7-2	ASSLARGSGAF
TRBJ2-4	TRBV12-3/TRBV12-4	ASSLARTQHY
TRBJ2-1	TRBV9	ASSVGEAYNEQF